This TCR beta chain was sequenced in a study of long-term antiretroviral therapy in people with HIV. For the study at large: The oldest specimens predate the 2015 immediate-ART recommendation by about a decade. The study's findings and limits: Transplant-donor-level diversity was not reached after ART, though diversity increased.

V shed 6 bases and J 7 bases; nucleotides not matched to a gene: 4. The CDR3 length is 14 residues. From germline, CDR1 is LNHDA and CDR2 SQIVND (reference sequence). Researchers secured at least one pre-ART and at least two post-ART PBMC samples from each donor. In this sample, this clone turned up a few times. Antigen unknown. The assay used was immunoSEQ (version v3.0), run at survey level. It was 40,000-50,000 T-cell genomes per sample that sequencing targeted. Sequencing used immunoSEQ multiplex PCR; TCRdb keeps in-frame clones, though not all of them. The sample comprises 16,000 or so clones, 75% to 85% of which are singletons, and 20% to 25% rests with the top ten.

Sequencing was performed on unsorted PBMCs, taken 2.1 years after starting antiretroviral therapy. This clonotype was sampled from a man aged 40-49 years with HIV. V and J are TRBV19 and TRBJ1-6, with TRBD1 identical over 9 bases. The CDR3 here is CASSRDRENSPLHF. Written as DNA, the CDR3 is TGTGCCAGTAGCCGGGACAGGGAAAATTCACCCCTCCACTTT.